Each of the 21 T cell receptor beta chains below was sequenced from the same sample in a study of T cells in Graves' hyperthyroidism and ophthalmopathy. Researchers took RNA transcripts and amplified the TCR beta CDR3 regions from them. First-round RT-PCR with HTBI primers amplified the TCR CDR3 region. TCRdb ran MiXCR on the multiplex PCR reads and lists one entry per CDR3 protein. This sample yields approximately 530,000 distinct CDR3 sequences, of which 15% to 20% are seen a single time; 47% belongs to the top ten. Material for sequencing was blood. Every receptor here comes from a man in his forties with Graves' ophthalmopathy.

This rearrangement joins TRBV9 to TRBJ1-3, with 7 bases aligning to TRBD1. Trimming at V came to 0 bases and at J to 8 bases, leaving 8 bases not matched to a gene. Germline loops: CDR1 SGDLS, CDR2 YYNGEE. CDR3 length: 15 amino acids. The DNA of the CDR3 is TGTGCCAGCAGCGTAGGATGGGACAGTTCCTACACCATATATTTT. Its translation is CASSVGWDSSYTIYF.

The table lists this clonotype with many counts. V and J are TRBV2 and TRBJ2-5; 8 bases map to TRBD2. CDR1 and CDR2 (germline): SNHLY, FYNNEI. The J segment lost 2 bases and the V segment lost 0 bases, leaving 8 bases of the junction unmatched. The CDR3 contains 17 residues. The DNA for the CDR3 is TGTGCCAGCAGTGAAGCGCTTCGCGGGGGGTCTCAAGAGACCCAGTACTTC. It yields the protein CASSEALRGGSQETQYF. The entire variable domain, with the rest obtained from reference TRBV2 and TRBJ2-5, is as follows: EPEVTQTPSHQVTQMGQEVILRCVPISNHLYFYWYRQILGQKVEFLVSFYNNEISEKSEIFDDQFSVERPDGSNFTLKIRSTKLEDSAMYFCASSEALRGGSQETQYFGPGTRLLVL.

This clonotype was seen a handful of times. The rearrangement uses TRBV18 and TRBJ1-6; D ambiguous. CDR3 length equals 16 residues. V was pared by 1 base and J by 6 bases, with 13 bases between. The germline V gene has CDR1 KGHSH and CDR2 LQKENI. This chain's CDR3 is CASSPRSRDVNSPLHF. CDR3 in DNA: TGTGCCAGCTCACCACGAAGTCGGGATGTTAATTCACCCCTCCACTTT.

V gene TRBV3-1 combines with J gene TRBJ1-1; perhaps TRBD1 as D (6 bases). CDR1 is LGHDT and CDR2 is YNNKEL in the germline V gene (reference sequence). V lost 4 bases and J lost 1, with 13 bases in between. The CDR3 is 15 amino acids. CDR3 nucleotide sequence: TGTGCCAGCAGCCTTGGACAGAGATCGAACACTGAAGCTTTCTTT. The encoded protein is CASSLGQRSNTEAFF. The full variable domain, its missing parts supplied by reference TRBV3-1 and TRBJ1-1, is DTAVSQTPKYLVTQMGNDKSIKCEQNLGHDTMYWYKQDSKKFLKIMFSYNNKELIINETVPNRFSPKSPDKAHLNLHINSLELGDSAVYFCASSLGQRSNTEAFFGQGTRLTVV.

This clonotype was counted between two and nine times. A read error is likely, as this CDR3 ends without the conserved phenylalanine or tryptophan. The chain recombines TRBV28 with TRBJ2-1; D perhaps matches TRBD1 (6 bases). The CDR3 runs to 18 residues. Trimming took off 2 bases at V and 3 bases at J, with 20 bases between the two ends. The germline gives CDR1 MDHEN, CDR2 SYDVKM. CDR3 amino acids: CASSLTPLTGFYYNEQFL. DNA of the CDR3: TGTGCCAGCAGTTTAACCCCTCTCACAGGGTTCTACTACAATGAGCAGTTCCTC.

On this clonotype: This may arise from a read error, as a much more abundant clone is one base away. Likely a read error: the CDR3 ends without its conserved phenylalanine or tryptophan. J is TRBJ1-1 and V is TRBV11-2, with D possibly TRBD1 on 6 matching bases. In germline, CDR1 is SGHAT, CDR2 FQNNGV. Trimming removed 0 bases at V and 5 bases at J, with 13 bases between. The CDR3 contains 15 residues. CDR3 sequence reads: CASSLDVGGFTEAFS. As DNA, the CDR3 is TGTGCCAGCAGCTTAGATGTGGGGGGCTTTACTGAAGCTTTCTCT.

There are many counts of this clonotype. The rearrangement links TRBV3-1 to TRBJ2-5, with D unclear. CDR1 is LGHDT and CDR2 is YNNKEL in the germline V gene (reference sequence). Trimming stripped 0 bases from V and 5 bases from J, with 13 bases between. The CDR3 has 15 amino acids. Here the CDR3 reads CASSQDRSRTETQYF. The CDR3 nucleotides read TGTGCCAGCAGCCAAGATCGATCCCGAACGGAGACCCAGTACTTC.

The chain is built from TRBV6-1 and TRBJ1-3; tentatively, D is TRBD1 (5 bases). The V gene's germline CDR1 is MNHNS and CDR2 SASEGT. Deletions cut 8 bases from V and 4 bases from J, with 9 bases between. The CDR3 sequence is 12 residues long. The CDR3 DNA reads TGTGCCAGCGGGACGGACGGAAACACCATATATTTT. It yields the protein CASGTDGNTIYF.

This clonotype was picked up a small number of times. The chain uses TRBV29-1 and TRBJ2-7; the match to TRBD1 covers 8 bases. Per germline, CDR1 SQVTM and CDR2 ANQGSEA. The CDR3 length is 11 residues. V was clipped by 5 bases and J by 5 bases; unmatched bases: 2. This CDR3 reads CSVFRGHEQYF. The CDR3 DNA reads TGCAGCGTTTTCAGGGGGCACGAGCAGTACTTC.

At least ten counts were recorded for this clonotype. The chain links TRBV6-1 to TRBJ1-1; D is unresolved. Per germline, CDR1 MNHNS and CDR2 SASEGT. Trimming took 7 bases from V and 5 from J, leaving 17 bases between them. The CDR3 is 14 residues long. This CDR3 reads CASNDYTGRTEAFF. CDR3 DNA sequence: TGTGCCAGCAACGATTATACCGGCAGAACTGAAGCTTTCTTT.

This clonotype was seen only a few times. The genes are TRBV10-2 and TRBJ2-7, with TRBD2 as a possible D gene (6 bases). Germline assignment: CDR1 WSHSY and CDR2 SAAADI. Trimming left V 4 bases short and J 7 bases short, with 17 bases between. The CDR3 consists of 14 residues. The CDR3 DNA sequence: TGCGCCAGCAGTGGCCTTGGAGGGGCAGGGGAGCAGTACTTC. Amino acid sequence: CASSGLGGAGEQYF.

The chain links TRBV3-1 to TRBJ1-5; D perhaps matches TRBD1 (5 bases). The CDR3 has 15 residues. The V end lost 1 base, the J end lost 7 bases, and 14 bases lay between the germline ends. CDR1 is LGHDT, CDR2 YNNKEL, per germline (reference sequence). The CDR3 protein is CASSQGYIRGQPQHF. The CDR3 DNA reads as TGTGCCAGCAGCCAAGGTTATATTCGGGGGCAGCCCCAGCATTTT. Full variable domain (rest looked up from reference TRBV3-1 and TRBJ1-5): DTAVSQTPKYLVTQMGNDKSIKCEQNLGHDTMYWYKQDSKKFLKIMFSYNNKELIINETVPNRFSPKSPDKAHLNLHINSLELGDSAVYFCASSQGYIRGQPQHFGDGTRLSIL.

This clonotype was detected a few times. The chain has TRBV7-9 and TRBJ2-3, with TRBD1 as a possible D gene (5 bases). The V gene's germline CDR1 is SEHNR and CDR2 FQNEAQ (reference sequence). V was trimmed by 6 bases and J by 5 bases, leaving 15 bases between them. The CDR3 runs 14 residues. CDR3 in DNA: TGTGCCAGCAGACGACAGAATTCCTTAGATACGCAGTATTTT. It translates to CASRRQNSLDTQYF.

CDR3 DNA: TGTGCCAGCAGTTCAAGTATAGGGGGTTATTCCTACAATGAGCAGTTCTTC. This codes for CASSSSIGGYSYNEQFF. The chain uses TRBV12-3 or TRBV12-4 and TRBJ2-1; TRBD1 is a possible D gene (6 bases). V was clipped by 4 bases and J by 1 base, with 17 bases between them. This CDR3 contains 17 residues.

This clonotype occurred many times. The rearrangement uses TRBV28 and TRBJ2-5; D is uncertain. The CDR3 has 15 amino acids. Deletions cut 5 bases from V and 6 bases from J, with 19 bases between. Germline V gene data show CDR1 as MDHEN and CDR2 as SYDVKM. In DNA, the CDR3 is TGTGCCAGCAGTAGGCACCTCCCCAAGCGAAAGACCCAGTACTTC. Translating it yields CASSRHLPKRKTQYF.

This clonotype was found many times. The V call is TRBV28, the J call TRBJ1-4; D is possibly TRBD1 (5 bases). Trimming cost V 2 bases and J 7 bases, with 11 bases left between them. CDR3 length: 14 amino acids. CDR1 is MDHEN, CDR2 SYDVKM, per germline. CDR3 bases: TGTGCCAGCAGTTTAGGGGGTTGGGGTGAAAAACTGTTTTTT. Protein product: CASSLGGWGEKLFF.

This clonotype was seen ten or more times. The chain carries TRBV30 and TRBJ1-1, with D hard to call. Germline CDR1 is GTSNPN and CDR2 is SVGIG (reference sequence). CDR3 length equals 17 residues. V gave up 0 bases and J gave up 4 bases, with 21 bases separating them. CDR3 amino acids: CAWSVPGLGVMGTEAFF. CDR3 DNA sequence: TGTGCCTGGAGTGTACCCGGACTAGGAGTAATGGGCACTGAAGCTTTCTTT. Full variable domain (missing parts from reference TRBV30 and TRBJ1-1): SQTIHQWPATLVQPVGSPLSLECTVEGTSNPNLYWYRQAAGRGLQLLFYSVGIGQISSEVPQNLSASRPQDRQFILSSKKLLLSDSGFYLCAWSVPGLGVMGTEAFFGQGTRLTVV.

On this clonotype: The CDR3 carries no conserved terminal phenylalanine or tryptophan, so it likely arises from a read error. V and J are TRBV6-1 and TRBJ1-5, with a tentative D call TRBD1 (5 bases). The CDR3 contains 15 residues. With 6 bases removed from V and 5 bases from J, the gap between germline ends came to 17 bases. CDR1 is MNHNS and CDR2 is SASEGT in the germline V gene. In DNA, the CDR3 is TGTGCCAGCAGCCCCGGACTGGGACCCGATCAGCCCCAGCATTCT. Translation gives CASSPGLGPDQPQHS.

Ten or more counts support this clonotype. The chain combines TRBV12-3 or TRBV12-4 with TRBJ2-1; D gene unclear. The CDR3 extends over 12 amino acids. V was trimmed by 4 bases and J by 3 bases, leaving 4 bases between them. CDR3 in DNA: TGTGCCAGCAGTTCTGACTACAATGAGCAGTTCTTC. As protein: CASSSDYNEQFF.

This clonotype showed up just a few times. The chain employs TRBV3-1 and TRBJ1-2; perhaps TRBD1 as D (5 bases). Germline V lookup: CDR1 LGHDT, CDR2 YNNKEL (reference sequence). V was shortened by 2 bases and J by 8 bases, with 15 bases between the two germline ends. This CDR3 has 14 residues. The CDR3 protein is CASSQRAGTGGYTF. CDR3 DNA: TGTGCCAGCAGCCAAAGGGCTGGGACCGGGGGCTACACCTTC.

In its sample, this clonotype was seen once. CDR3 sequence (DNA): TGTGCCAGTAGTATAAGAGGAGGGGGTCTGCTTATGAACACTGAAGCTTTCTTT. Amino acid sequence: CASSIRGGGLLMNTEAFF. The chain has TRBV19 and TRBJ1-1; tentative D call: TRBD1 (6 bases). V was trimmed by 2 bases and J by 0 bases, leaving 19 bases between them. The CDR3 consists of 18 residues. Germline CDR1 reads LNHDA; CDR2 reads SQIVND (reference sequence).